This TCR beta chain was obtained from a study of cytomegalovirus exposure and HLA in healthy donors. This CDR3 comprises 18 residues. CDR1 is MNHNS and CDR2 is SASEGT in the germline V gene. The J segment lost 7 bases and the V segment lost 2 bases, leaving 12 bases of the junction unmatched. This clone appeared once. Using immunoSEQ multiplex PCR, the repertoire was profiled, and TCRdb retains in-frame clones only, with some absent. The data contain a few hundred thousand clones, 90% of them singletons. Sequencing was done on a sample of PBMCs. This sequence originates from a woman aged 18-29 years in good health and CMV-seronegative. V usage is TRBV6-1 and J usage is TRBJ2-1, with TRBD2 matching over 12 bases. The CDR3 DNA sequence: TGTGCCAGCAGTGAAAGGTCGTCGCGGCTAGCGGGGGGGAATGAGCAGTTCTTC. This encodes CASSERSSRLAGGNEQFF.